These 30 T cell receptor beta chains share one sample of origin, sequenced in a study of blood T cell repertoires in COVID-19. The protocol was immunoSEQ multiplex PCR, while the TCRdb copy is restricted to in-frame clones and leaves out a portion. The data contain about 140,000 clones, about 85% of them singletons. Sample: peripheral blood. Every receptor here comes from a human donor in a cohort sampled during active COVID-19.

The chain has TRBV28 and TRBJ1-5; D call uncertain. In germline, CDR1 is MDHEN, CDR2 SYDVKM. This CDR3 contains 15 residues. With 3 bases removed from V and 2 bases from J, the gap between germline ends came to 11 bases. CDR3 sequence: CASSLRRDGNQPQHF. The CDR3 nucleotides are TGTGCCAGCAGTTTGAGGAGGGATGGCAATCAGCCCCAGCATTTT.

The chain is built from TRBV5-4 and TRBJ2-3; D is possibly TRBD1 (6 bases). V was cut by 4 bases and J by 7 bases, with 10 bases left in between. There are 12 residues in the CDR3. Germline CDR1 SGHNT, CDR2 YYREEE (reference sequence). The CDR3 DNA reads TGTGCCAGCAGCCTACAGGGAAATACGCAGTATTTT. Translating it yields CASSLQGNTQYF.

This clone was detected a few times. For the CDR3, the DNA is TGTGCCAGCAGTCCAGGGGGCGGGCAGCCCCAGCATTTT. Its protein is CASSPGGGQPQHF. The V call is TRBV6-5, the J call TRBJ1-5; 8 nucleotides align to TRBD1. This CDR3 contains 13 residues. Losses at the gene ends were 5 bases for V and 7 bases for J; bases not matched to a gene: 4. Germline CDR1 MNHEY, CDR2 SVGAGI.

The rearrangement uses TRBV18 and TRBJ2-7; no clear D gene. Germline-derived CDR1 and CDR2 are KGHSH and LQKENI. The CDR3 has 18 amino acids. V lost 3 bases and J 5 bases, leaving 26 bases between the germline ends. CDR3 sequence reads: CASSPLKAAGYIVNEQYF. In nucleotides, the CDR3 is TGTGCCAGCTCACCTTTGAAGGCCGCCGGGTATATAGTCAACGAGCAGTACTTC.

The chain joins TRBV3-1 (or the pseudogene TRBV3-2) to TRBJ1-2; the D is unclear. CDR1 LGHDT and CDR2 YNNKEL come from the germline V gene (reference sequence). The germline V and J ends were trimmed by 0 bases and 3 bases, with 8 bases remaining between them. This CDR3 spans 14 amino acids. In DNA, the CDR3 is TGTGCCAGCAGCCAAGATGGGCCCGACTATGGCTACACCTTC. Encoded protein: CASSQDGPDYGYTF.

The chain recombines TRBV7-9 with TRBJ1-1, with 7 bases identical to TRBD1. Unmatched junction bases numbered 5, after V lost 5 bases and J lost 8 bases. Germline CDR1 reads SEHNR; CDR2 reads FQNEAQ (reference sequence). This CDR3 has 12 residues. CDR3 bases: TGTGCCAGCAGCCAAGACAGGGAAGAAGCTTTCTTT. This sequence encodes CASSQDREEAFF.

The CDR3 here is CSVPPRVAEETQYF. DNA of the CDR3: TGCAGCGTTCCTCCCCGGGTAGCAGAAGAGACCCAGTACTTC. This chain uses TRBV29-1 with TRBJ2-5; D is undetermined. The V end lost 5 bases, the J end lost 3 bases, and 16 bases lay between the germline ends. CDR1 is SQVTM and CDR2 is ANQGSEA in the germline V gene. The CDR3 consists of 14 residues.

This clone appeared a single time. The chain is built from TRBV19 and TRBJ1-5; no firm D call. V lost 5 bases to trimming and J lost 1 base, with 6 bases between them. Germline CDR1 reads LNHDA; CDR2 reads SQIVND (reference sequence). This CDR3 comprises 13 residues. CDR3 protein: CASSWASNQPQHF. CDR3 sequence (DNA): TGTGCCAGTAGTTGGGCCAGCAATCAGCCCCAGCATTTT.

The V and J genes are TRBV25-1 and TRBJ2-2; D is uncertain. Germline CDR1 is MGHDK and CDR2 is SYGVNS. Trimming left V 8 bases short and J 0 bases short, with 10 bases between. The CDR3 runs to 14 residues. CDR3: CASGGPTNTGELFF. In nucleotides, the CDR3 is TGTGCCAGCGGCGGTCCGACGAACACCGGGGAGCTGTTTTTT. Drawing the rest from reference TRBV25-1 and TRBJ2-2, the complete variable domain is EADIYQTPRYLVIGTGKKITLECSQTMGHDKMYWYQQDPGMELHLIHYSYGVNSTEKGDLSSESTVSRIRTEHFPLTLESARPSHTSQYLCASGGPTNTGELFFGEGSRLTVL.

The chain has TRBV3-1 (or the pseudogene TRBV3-2) and TRBJ1-2; D may be TRBD1 (6 bases). V was cut by 0 bases and J by 7 bases, with 12 bases left in between. Germline CDR1 LGHDT, CDR2 YNNKEL (reference sequence). This CDR3 region has 14 residues. The CDR3 sequence: CASSQDRGITGYTF. CDR3 sequence (DNA): TGTGCCAGCAGCCAAGACAGGGGAATCACTGGCTACACCTTC.

This clone was observed at least ten times. This chain joins TRBV29-1 and TRBJ1-2, with D perhaps TRBD1 (5 bases). Looked up from germline, CDR1 is SQVTM and CDR2 is ANQGSEA. V was cut by 5 bases and J by 5 bases, with 9 bases left in between. CDR3 length: 11 residues. CDR3 nucleotide sequence: TGCAGCGTTTCAGGGACTTATGGCTACACCTTC. This translates into CSVSGTYGYTF. Together with reference TRBV29-1 and TRBJ1-2, the CDR3 gives the full variable domain: SAVISQKPSRDICQRGTSLTIQCQVDSQVTMMFWYRQQPGQSLTLIATANQGSEATYESGFVIDKFPISRPNLTFSTLTVSNMSPEDSSIYLCSVSGTYGYTFGSGTRLTVV.

The CDR3 DNA sequence: TGTGCCAGCAGCTTGAACACGAACTACGAGCAGTACTTC. This encodes CASSLNTNYEQYF. This rearrangement joins TRBV7-2 to TRBJ2-7; no clear D gene. The CDR3 is made up of 13 amino acids. Germline V gene data show CDR1 as SGHTA and CDR2 as FQGNSA. V was pared by 3 bases and J by 3 bases, with 9 bases between.

V is TRBV10-3 and J is TRBJ2-3, with 9 bases identical to TRBD1. The CDR3 sequence is 15 residues long. V trimming: 4 bases; J trimming: 5 bases; junction bases outside the gene matches: 7. The germline V gene encodes CDR1 ENHRY and CDR2 SYGVKD. The CDR3 DNA follows: TGTGCCATCAGTGGGCGGGACAGGGTAGGAGATACGCAGTATTTT. It yields the protein CAISGRDRVGDTQYF.

The chain is built from TRBV7-2 and TRBJ1-1; TRBD1 is a possible D gene (5 bases). V was clipped by 3 bases and J by 1 base, with 12 bases between them. The germline V gene encodes CDR1 SGHTA and CDR2 FQGNSA. This CDR3 contains 15 residues. CDR3 amino acids: CASSFRRGSNTEAFF. CDR3 in DNA: TGTGCCAGCAGCTTTCGAAGGGGCTCGAACACTGAAGCTTTCTTT.

V usage is TRBV29-1 and J usage is TRBJ2-3, with D unclear. V lost 7 bases and J 1 base, leaving 9 bases between the germline ends. This CDR3 has 12 amino acids. Germline assignment: CDR1 SQVTM and CDR2 ANQGSEA. CDR3 sequence reads: CSAAMGTDTQYF. CDR3 bases: TGCAGCGCCGCGATGGGCACAGATACGCAGTATTTT.

The chain carries TRBV15 and TRBJ2-7; 8 bases are shared with TRBD2. Germline lookup yields CDR1 LNHNV and CDR2 YYDKDF (reference sequence). CDR3 size: 17 residues. The ends lost 0 bases at V and 6 bases at J; junction bases unmatched: 13. CDR3 bases: TGTGCCACCAGCAGAGATTACACTAGCGATAGCGGGGTCGAGCAGTACTTC. It yields the protein CATSRDYTSDSGVEQYF. Based on the CDR3 plus reference TRBV15 and TRBJ2-7, the full variable domain is DAMVIQNPRYQVTQFGKPVTLSCSQTLNHNVMYWYQQKSSQAPKLLFHYYDKDFNNEADTPDNFQSRRPNTSFCFLDIRSPGLGDTAMYLCATSRDYTSDSGVEQYFGPGTRLTVT.

The genes are TRBV7-8 and TRBJ2-7; 8 bases match TRBD1. Germline lookup yields CDR1 SGHVS and CDR2 FQNEAQ. The CDR3 is 17 residues long. The junction had 12 bases not matched to a gene; V was cut back by 1 base and J by 4 bases. The DNA of the CDR3 is TGTGCCAGCAGCTTAGTATCGGTAGGGACAGGATATTACGAGCAGTACTTC. Amino acids: CASSLVSVGTGYYEQYF.

This CDR3 is CASSKQDRGNTIYF. DNA of the CDR3: TGTGCCAGCAGCAAGCAGGATCGTGGAAACACCATATATTTT. The J gene is TRBJ1-3, the V gene TRBV21-1; the tabulated D call, TRBD1, remains unverified against the DNA. TRBV21-1 is tagged as a pseudogene. The CDR3 extends over 14 amino acids.

V is TRBV11-3 and J is TRBJ1-1, with 9 bases aligning to TRBD1. The V gene end was trimmed by 8 bases and the J gene end by 5 bases; junction bases not matched to a gene: 12. The CDR3 length is 15 residues. Germline V gene data show CDR1 as SGHNT and CDR2 as YENEEA. CDR3 region: CASGRWDRVETEAFF. DNA of the CDR3: TGTGCCAGCGGCCGGTGGGACAGGGTGGAGACTGAAGCTTTCTTT.

The rearrangement joins TRBV7-6 to TRBJ2-1, with TRBD2 matching over 11 bases. Looked up from germline, CDR1 is SGHVS and CDR2 is FNYEAQ. The CDR3 is made up of 19 amino acids. Trimming at V came to 5 bases and at J to 6 bases, leaving 18 bases not matched to a gene. The CDR3 coding sequence is TGTGCCAGCAGCGGCCGCGGGACTAGCGGTAGTTCGATAGCCAATGAGCAGTTCTTC. Protein: CASSGRGTSGSSIANEQFF.

This chain joins TRBV6-5 and TRBJ2-5; 9 bases line up with TRBD1. V gave up 5 bases and J gave up 5 bases; unmatched junction bases: 6. CDR1 MNHEY and CDR2 SVGAGI come from the germline V gene. The CDR3 is made up of 14 amino acids. The CDR3 here is CASSRGTGRETQYF. Written as DNA, the CDR3 is TGTGCCAGCAGTCGAGGGACAGGGCGGGAGACCCAGTACTTC.

J is TRBJ2-5 and V is TRBV6-5; D perhaps matches TRBD2 (7 bases). The V gene lost 6 bases and the J gene lost 5 bases, with 16 bases spanning the gap. Germline V gives CDR1 MNHEY, CDR2 SVGAGI. This CDR3 comprises 14 residues. CDR3 sequence reads: CASRRGAQSETQYF. CDR3 DNA: TGTGCCAGCAGACGGGGGGCGCAGAGTGAGACCCAGTACTTC.

V usage is TRBV5-6 and J usage is TRBJ2-6; TRBD2 aligns across 14 bases. The CDR3 runs 19 residues. Germline V gene data show CDR1 as SGHDT and CDR2 as YYEEEE. The ends lost 4 bases at V and 2 bases at J; junction bases unmatched: 8. The CDR3 loop reads CASSDPGLAGVTGANVLTF. CDR3 DNA: TGTGCCAGCAGCGACCCGGGACTAGCGGGAGTTACTGGGGCCAACGTCCTGACTTTC.

This chain joins TRBV9 and TRBJ1-3; D gene ambiguous. Germline lookup yields CDR1 SGDLS and CDR2 YYNGEE. Between the trimmed V and J ends, which lost 3 bases and 7 bases, there was a span of 11 bases. The CDR3 loop spans 13 amino acids. The CDR3 nucleotides read TGTGCCAGCAGCGAAACTGCCGGGAACACCATATATTTT. As protein: CASSETAGNTIYF.

The chain links TRBV9 to TRBJ1-1; 9 bases match TRBD1. The CDR3 loop spans 15 amino acids. Germline CDR1 is SGDLS and CDR2 is YYNGEE. Trimming at V came to 0 bases and at J to 7 bases, leaving 7 bases not matched to a gene. The chain's CDR3 is CASSVVGTGRIEAFF. Here the CDR3 DNA reads TGTGCCAGCAGCGTAGTAGGGACAGGGAGGATTGAAGCTTTCTTT.

This clone has just one count. The gene calls are TRBV19 and TRBJ1-2; 7 nucleotides match TRBD1. The germline V gene encodes CDR1 LNHDA and CDR2 SQIVND (reference sequence). Trimming removed 6 bases from V and 0 bases from J; junction bases left unmatched: 4. The CDR3 totals 14 residues. The CDR3 DNA is TGTGCCAGTAGCAAGACAGGGTCTAACTATGGCTACACCTTC. Translated, it gives CASSKTGSNYGYTF.

This chain joins TRBV7-9 and TRBJ1-5, with TRBD1 as a possible D gene (6 bases). CDR3 length: 13 amino acids. Germline loops: CDR1 SEHNR, CDR2 FQNEAQ (reference sequence). V was clipped by 5 bases and J by 5 bases, with 10 bases between them. CDR3 region: CASSLNRDQPQHF. The CDR3 DNA follows: TGTGCCAGCAGCCTGAACAGGGATCAGCCCCAGCATTTT.

V is TRBV30 and J is TRBJ1-5; D uncertain. With 0 bases removed from V and 3 bases from J, the gap between germline ends came to 12 bases. The germline V gene has CDR1 GTSNPN and CDR2 SVGIG (reference sequence). CDR3 size: 15 residues. The CDR3 DNA follows: TGTGCCTGGAGTGTATTGTCCAGTAACAATCAGCCCCAGCATTTT. Its protein is CAWSVLSSNNQPQHF.

The V gene is TRBV10-3, the J gene TRBJ2-5; D is possibly TRBD2 (5 bases). The CDR3 contains 13 residues. Trimming took off 10 bases at V and 1 base at J, with 13 bases between the two ends. CDR1 and CDR2 (germline): ENHRY, SYGVKD. CDR3 in amino acids: CATNTGLQETQYF. Written as DNA, the CDR3 is TGTGCCACCAATACCGGACTCCAAGAGACCCAGTACTTC.

This sequence joins TRBV5-1 and TRBJ2-7, with 9 nucleotides matching TRBD1. CDR1 is SGHRS and CDR2 is YFSETQ in the germline V gene. The length of the CDR3 is 15 residues. Trimming at V came to 7 bases and at J to 6 bases, leaving 14 bases not matched to a gene. For the CDR3, the DNA is TGCGCCAGCCGCGAGACCGGGACAGGGAATCGCGAGCAGTACTTC. Translation gives CASRETGTGNREQYF.